This TCR beta chain was sequenced during a study of shared clonotypes between healthy human individuals. Study-level background: CD8 memory received one plate per donor, CD8 naive two, CD4 memory three and CD4 naive three. Regarding the study as a whole: The sole specimen, blood, was sampled, and tissue repertoires likely differ. Since donors were few, the genetic and exposure-history diversity represented was limited.

As for this clone: Its antigen is not identified.

Trimming removed 5 bases from V and 10 bases from J, with 15 bases in between. CDR1 is SGHAT and CDR2 is FQNNGV in the germline V gene. This CDR3 is 13 amino acids long. TCRdb keeps only in-frame clones here, not all; method: immunoSEQ multiplex PCR. The data hold hundreds of thousands of clones, with 72% observed a single time. The chain has TRBV11-2 and TRBJ2-1; no definite D call. The specimen sequenced was memory CD4+ T cells sorted from blood. Described subset: CD45RA-negative fraction. The TCR was taken from a woman aged 25 to 39 in good health. The CDR3 nucleotides read TGTGCCAGCAGCACAACCTCCCTTAGGGAGCAGTTCTTC. Translation: CASSTTSLREQFF. Using reference TRBV11-2 and TRBJ2-1 for the parts outside the CDR3, the full variable domain is EAGVAQSPRYKIIEKRQSVAFWCNPISGHATLYWYQQILGQGPKLLIQFQNNGVVDDSQLPKDRFSAERLKGVDSTLKIQPAKLEDSAVYLCASSTTSLREQFFGPGTRLTVL.